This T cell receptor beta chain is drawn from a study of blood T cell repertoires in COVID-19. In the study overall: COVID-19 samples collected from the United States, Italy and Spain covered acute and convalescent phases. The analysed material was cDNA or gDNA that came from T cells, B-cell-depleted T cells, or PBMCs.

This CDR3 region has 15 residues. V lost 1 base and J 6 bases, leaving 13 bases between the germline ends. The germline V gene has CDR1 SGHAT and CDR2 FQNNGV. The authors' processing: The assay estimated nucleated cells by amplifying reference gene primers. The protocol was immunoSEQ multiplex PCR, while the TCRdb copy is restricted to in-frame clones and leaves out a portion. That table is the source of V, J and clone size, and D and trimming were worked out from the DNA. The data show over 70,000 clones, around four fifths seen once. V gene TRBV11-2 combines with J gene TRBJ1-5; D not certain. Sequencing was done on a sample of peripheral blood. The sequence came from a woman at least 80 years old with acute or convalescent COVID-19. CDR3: CASSLGASRGQPQHF. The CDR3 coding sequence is TGTGCCAGCAGCTTAGGAGCCTCACGGGGTCAGCCCCAGCATTTT.